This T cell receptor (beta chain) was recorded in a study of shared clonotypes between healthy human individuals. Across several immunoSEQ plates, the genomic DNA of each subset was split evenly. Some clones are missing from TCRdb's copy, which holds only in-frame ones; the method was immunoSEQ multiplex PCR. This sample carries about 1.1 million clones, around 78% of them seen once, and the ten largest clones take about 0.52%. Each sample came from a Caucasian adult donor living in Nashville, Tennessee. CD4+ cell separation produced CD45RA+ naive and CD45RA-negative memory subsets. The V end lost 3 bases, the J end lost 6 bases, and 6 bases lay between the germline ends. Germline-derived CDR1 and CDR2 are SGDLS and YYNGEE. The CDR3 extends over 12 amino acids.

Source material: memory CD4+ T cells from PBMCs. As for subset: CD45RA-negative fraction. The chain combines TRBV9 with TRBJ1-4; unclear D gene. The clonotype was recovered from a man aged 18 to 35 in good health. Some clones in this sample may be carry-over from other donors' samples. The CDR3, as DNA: TGTGCCAGCAGCGCCCCCGATGAAAAACTGTTTTTT. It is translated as CASSAPDEKLFF. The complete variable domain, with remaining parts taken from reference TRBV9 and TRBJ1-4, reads DSGVTQTPKHLITATGQRVTLRCSPRSGDLSVYWYQQSLDQGLQFLIQYYNGEERAKGNILERFSAQQFPDLHSELNLSSLELGDSALYFCASSAPDEKLFFGSGTQLSVL.